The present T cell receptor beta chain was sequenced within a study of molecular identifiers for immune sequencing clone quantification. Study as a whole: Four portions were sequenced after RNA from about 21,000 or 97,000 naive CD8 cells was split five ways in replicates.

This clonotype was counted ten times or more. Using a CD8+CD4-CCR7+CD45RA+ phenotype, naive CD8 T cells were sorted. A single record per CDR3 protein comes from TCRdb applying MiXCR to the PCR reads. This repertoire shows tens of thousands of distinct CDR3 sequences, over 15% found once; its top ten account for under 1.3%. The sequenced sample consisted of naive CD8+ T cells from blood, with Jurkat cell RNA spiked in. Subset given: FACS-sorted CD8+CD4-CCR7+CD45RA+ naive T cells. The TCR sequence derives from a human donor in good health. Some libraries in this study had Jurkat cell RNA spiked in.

Written as DNA, the CDR3 is TGTGCCACCAGCAGAGTCCCCTCCCAAGAGACCCAGTACTTC. Translation gives CATSRVPSQETQYF. The J gene is TRBJ2-5, the V gene TRBV15, with no clear D. The V end lost 1 base, the J end lost 1 base, and 7 bases lay between the germline ends. The germline CDR1 and CDR2 sequences are LNHNV and YYDKDF (reference sequence). CDR3 length: 14 residues.